This entry concerns a single TCR beta chain. The target antigen is unknown. The data originate from a study of T cell responses to AZD1222 COVID-19 vaccine. Profiled with immunoSEQ multiplex PCR; TCRdb holds only in-frame clones, not every one. This table has about 96,000 clones, around 90% appearing once. Overall study results and limits: Only after the peak T cell response were repertoires sampled.

The V and J ends lost 0 bases and 5 bases respectively, with 13 bases between them. Germline CDR1 is MNHNY and CDR2 is SVGAGI (reference sequence). The CDR3 runs 15 residues. The chain employs TRBV6-6 and TRBJ2-5, with D perhaps matching TRBD1 (6 bases). The clonotype comes from an adult in good health. Sequencing was performed on peripheral blood, taken on day 0 of MenACWY control vaccination. The CDR3 sequence is CASSYSWTEGETQYF. CDR3 coding DNA: TGTGCCAGCAGTTACTCGTGGACAGAGGGGGAGACCCAGTACTTC.